These 5 T cell receptor beta chains were all obtained from the same sample, sequenced in a study of blood T cell repertoires in COVID-19. Sequencing used immunoSEQ multiplex PCR; TCRdb keeps in-frame clones, though not all of them. The sample holds 110,000 to 150,000 clones, roughly 88% seen once. Sequencing was done on a sample of peripheral blood. The receptors stem from an older woman with acute or convalescent COVID-19.

The genes are TRBV5-1 and TRBJ1-1, with TRBD1 as a possible D gene (6 bases). The CDR3 spans 15 residues. Trimming took 4 bases from V and 1 from J, leaving 14 bases between them. Germline assignment: CDR1 SGHRS and CDR2 YFSETQ. This CDR3 is CASSATEGQNTEAFF. CDR3 coding DNA: TGCGCCAGCAGCGCGACCGAGGGACAGAACACTGAAGCTTTCTTT.

The V and J genes are TRBV5-4 and TRBJ1-4; no clear D. Germline CDR1 SGHNT, CDR2 YYREEE (reference sequence). This CDR3 contains 13 residues. Trimming removed 6 bases at V and 3 bases at J, with 9 bases between. The CDR3 loop is CASTNTSNEKLFF. The DNA for the CDR3 is TGTGCCAGCACCAACACCTCTAATGAAAAACTGTTTTTT.

Only one count was recorded for this clone. V and J are TRBV4-2 and TRBJ2-7; D is perhaps TRBD2 (5 bases). Trimming left V 0 bases short and J 2 bases short, with 14 bases between. The germline V gene has CDR1 LGHNA and CDR2 YNFKEQ. The CDR3 is 16 residues long. The CDR3 coding sequence is TGTGCCAGCAGCCAAGATCCCCGGACTGCCACCTACGAGCAGTACTTC. It is translated as CASSQDPRTATYEQYF.

The chain has TRBV12-3 or TRBV12-4 and TRBJ1-2; a possible D gene is TRBD1 (6 bases). CDR3 length: 13 amino acids. The ends were cut back, 3 bases at V and 9 bases at J, with 14 bases in the middle. The CDR3 nucleotides read TGTGCCAGCAGTTTCACTACAAGGGGGAGCTACACCTTC. Translation gives CASSFTTRGSYTF.

This clone was counted only a few times. The rearrangement uses TRBV7-2 and TRBJ2-3; TRBD1 is a possible D gene (5 bases). V lost 7 bases to trimming and J lost 4 bases, with 12 bases between them. Germline assignment: CDR1 SGHTA and CDR2 FQGNSA. This CDR3 has 13 amino acids. CDR3 sequence reads: CASTGRVADTQYF. The DNA of the CDR3 is TGTGCCAGCACGGGCAGGGTGGCAGATACGCAGTATTTT. Drawing the rest from reference TRBV7-2 and TRBJ2-3, the complete variable domain is GAGVSQSPSNKVTEKGKDVELRCDPISGHTALYWYRQSLGQGLEFLIYFQGNSAPDKSGLPSDRFSAERTGGSVSTLTIQRTQQEDSAVYLCASTGRVADTQYFGPGTRLTVL.